Following are 27 T cell receptor beta chains from one sample sequenced in a study of spatial heterogeneity in lung cancer. Described time point: blood at routine non-recurrence follow-up after resection. TCRdb re-derived calls from the 5' RACE reads in MiXCR, one entry per CDR3 protein. This sample has 100,000 to 120,000 distinct CDR3 sequences, with roughly 10% found just once. Source: PBMCs, taken at follow-up. Receptors originate from a female donor with early-stage non-small cell lung cancer.

A few counts support this clonotype. This chain uses TRBV20-1 with TRBJ2-1; possible D gene TRBD1, 6 bases. The CDR3 sequence is 14 residues long. With 5 bases removed from V and 0 bases from J, the gap between germline ends came to 11 bases. Germline CDR1 and CDR2: DFQATT and SNEGSKA (reference sequence). The CDR3: CSAGGHSSYNEQFF. As DNA, the CDR3 is TGCAGTGCTGGGGGACACAGCTCCTACAATGAGCAGTTCTTC.

This clonotype was seen more than once but under ten times. The rearrangement links TRBV24-1 to TRBJ2-7; D might be TRBD1 or TRBD2, each matching 5 bases. Trimming took 7 bases from V and 1 from J, leaving 10 bases between them. The CDR3 is made up of 13 amino acids. The germline V gene has CDR1 KGHDR and CDR2 SFDVKD. CDR3 region: CATSSRESYEQYF. CDR3 sequence (DNA): TGTGCCACCAGCAGCAGGGAGTCCTACGAGCAGTACTTC.

The rearrangement uses TRBV18 and TRBJ2-1; D remains ambiguous. The CDR3 runs to 13 residues. The V and J ends lost 6 bases and 2 bases respectively, with 8 bases between them. The germline gives CDR1 KGHSH, CDR2 LQKENI. The CDR3 DNA follows: TGTGCCAGCTCCGCACCCACCTACAATGAGCAGTTCTTC. Its translation is CASSAPTYNEQFF.

The chain has TRBV3-1 and TRBJ2-3, with 10 nucleotides matching TRBD2. Germline values: CDR1 LGHDT, CDR2 YNNKEL (reference sequence). This CDR3 is built from 17 residues. The V and J ends lost 3 bases and 1 base, in that order; junction bases with no gene match: 7. The CDR3 DNA reads TGTGCCAGCAGCCAGAAATCCGGGACTAGCGGCACAGATACGCAGTATTTT. Residues: CASSQKSGTSGTDTQYF.

This clonotype came up many times. The V and J genes are TRBV10-3 and TRBJ1-6; 7 bases align to TRBD1. Germline CDR1 ENHRY, CDR2 SYGVKD. The CDR3 is 15 residues long. The V and J ends lost 6 bases and 10 bases, in that order; junction bases with no gene match: 12. DNA for the CDR3: TGTGCCATCAGGGAGGACGGAGGGGGACAGTCACCCCTCCACTTT. This sequence encodes CAIREDGGGQSPLHF.

Many counts were recorded for this clonotype. This chain uses TRBV7-9 with TRBJ2-7; TRBD2 is a possible D gene (5 bases). The V end lost 1 base, the J end lost 1 base, and 8 bases lay between the germline ends. Germline assignment: CDR1 SEHNR and CDR2 FQNEAQ (reference sequence). CDR3 length: 14 residues. CDR3 nucleotide sequence: TGTGCCAGCAGCTTAGGTGGGAGATCCTACGAGCAGTACTTC. It yields the protein CASSLGGRSYEQYF.

This chain connects TRBV30 to TRBJ2-3; D not resolved. The germline CDR1 and CDR2 sequences are GTSNPN and SVGIG (reference sequence). The CDR3 runs to 13 residues. The V and J ends lost 4 bases and 2 bases respectively, with 10 bases between them. The CDR3 protein is CAWTSTITDTQYF. In nucleotides, the CDR3 is TGTGCCTGGACCAGCACCATCACAGATACGCAGTATTTT.

This chain links TRBV6-5 with TRBJ2-5, with D uncertain. Trimming took 3 bases from V and 5 from J, leaving 10 bases between them. Germline assignment: CDR1 MNHEY and CDR2 SVGAGI. This CDR3 has 13 residues. DNA of the CDR3: TGTGCCAGCAGTTATCGTCGAGTGGAGACCCAGTACTTC. Its translation is CASSYRRVETQYF.

The rearrangement joins TRBV11-2 to TRBJ2-7; unclear D gene. The germline V gene encodes CDR1 SGHAT and CDR2 FQNNGV. CDR3 length: 13 residues. V was shortened by 5 bases and J by 3 bases, with 11 bases between the two germline ends. CDR3 residues: CASSPLRHYEQYV. The CDR3 nucleotides are TGTGCCAGCAGCCCCCTTAGGCACTACGAGCAGTACGTC.

On this clonotype itself: In this CDR3 the conserved last residue, phenylalanine or tryptophan, is missing, so a read error is likely. The V call is TRBV20-1, the J call TRBJ1-6; TRBD1 might be the D (6 bases). CDR3 length equals 15 residues. With 4 bases removed from V and 0 bases from J, the gap between germline ends came to 10 bases. Germline CDR1 reads DFQATT; CDR2 reads SNEGSKA (reference sequence). CDR3 amino acids: CSAIDRSSYNSPLHL. In DNA, the CDR3 is TGCAGTGCTATCGACAGGAGCTCCTATAATTCACCCCTCCACCTT.

The V gene is TRBV5-1, the J gene TRBJ2-1; D is perhaps TRBD1 (7 bases). The CDR3 extends over 15 amino acids. Germline CDR1 and CDR2: SGHRS and YFSETQ. The V end lost 4 bases, the J end lost 0 bases, and 11 bases lay between the germline ends. CDR3 sequence reads: CASSAGQRSYNEQFF. The CDR3 coding sequence is TGCGCCAGCAGCGCGGGACAGCGCTCCTACAATGAGCAGTTCTTC.

The chain links TRBV28 to TRBJ1-3, with D maybe TRBD1 (6 bases). The CDR3 sequence is 16 residues long. V lost 7 bases and J lost 1, with 17 bases in between. Germline V gene sequence: CDR1 MDHEN, CDR2 SYDVKM. The CDR3: CASTKSTGTSGNTIYF. The CDR3 DNA sequence: TGTGCCAGCACGAAGTCCACAGGGACTTCTGGAAACACCATATATTTT.

This clonotype showed up just a few times. This sequence joins TRBV4-1 and TRBJ1-1, with D possibly matching TRBD1 (6 bases). Trimming cost V 7 bases and J 2 bases, with 20 bases left between them. From germline, CDR1 is MGHRA and CDR2 YSYEKL. The CDR3 contains 16 residues. CDR3 in DNA: TGCGCCAGCACCCTGGGGGGGGCAAGGGGAAACACTGAAGCTTTCTTT. Protein: CASTLGGARGNTEAFF.

The chain couples TRBV12-3 or TRBV12-4 to TRBJ1-5; D is unresolved. V lost 2 bases and J lost 4, with 6 bases in between. The CDR3 covers 13 residues. The CDR3 reads CASSLQLNQPQHF. CDR3 in DNA: TGTGCCAGCAGTTTACAGTTGAATCAGCCCCAGCATTTT.

The CDR3 nucleotides are TGTGCCAGTAGTATCGTGGGACTAGCAAGCGAGCAGTTCTTC. Its protein product is CASSIVGLASEQFF. The V and J genes are TRBV19 and TRBJ2-1; 9 bases line up with TRBD2. CDR1 is LNHDA and CDR2 is SQIVND in the germline V gene (reference sequence). CDR3 length: 14 residues. V lost 3 bases to trimming and J lost 10 bases; unmatched junction nucleotides: 7.

The V and J genes are TRBV7-9 and TRBJ2-1; tentative D call: TRBD2 (5 bases). Germline V lookup: CDR1 SEHNR, CDR2 FQNEAQ (reference sequence). This CDR3 is built from 12 residues. V was shortened by 6 bases and J by 8 bases, with 11 bases between the two germline ends. The CDR3 sequence: CASRWERDEQFF. As DNA, the CDR3 is TGTGCCAGCAGGTGGGAGAGAGATGAGCAGTTCTTC.

V gene TRBV7-9 combines with J gene TRBJ2-1; 8 bases are a match to TRBD1. The J segment lost 15 bases and the V segment lost 2 bases, leaving 15 bases of the junction unmatched. Germline V gene sequence: CDR1 SEHNR, CDR2 FQNEAQ (reference sequence). The CDR3 consists of 15 residues. CDR3 residues: CASSLRSQGANQLFF. The CDR3 DNA reads TGTGCCAGCAGCTTACGAAGTCAGGGGGCGAATCAACTGTTCTTC.

In its sample, this clonotype was seen a few times. CDR3 nucleotide sequence: TGTGCCAGCAGCCAAGGACAGGGGCCTTACGGCTACACCTTC. This codes for CASSQGQGPYGYTF. The V and J genes are TRBV4-2 and TRBJ1-2, with TRBD1 matching 8 bases. The CDR3 loop spans 14 amino acids. The V gene's germline CDR1 is LGHNA and CDR2 YNFKEQ. The junction had 6 bases not matched to a gene; V was cut back by 1 base and J by 8 bases.

The rearrangement joins TRBV3-1 to TRBJ1-1, with TRBD1 matching over 7 bases. V was clipped by 5 bases and J by 10 bases; unmatched bases: 4. Germline lookup yields CDR1 LGHDT and CDR2 YNNKEL (reference sequence). The CDR3 totals 11 residues. CDR3 bases: TGTGCCAGCAGCAGACAGGGAGGAGCTTTCTTT. It codes for CASSRQGGAFF.

This clonotype was detected a few times. The chain combines TRBV29-1 with TRBJ2-3, with 9 nucleotides matching TRBD1. Germline assignment: CDR1 SQVTM and CDR2 ANQGSEA. With V trimmed by 6 bases and J by 14 bases, 6 bases remained unmatched. The CDR3 consists of 10 residues. This CDR3 is CSVGDRDLYF. The CDR3 DNA follows: TGCAGCGTCGGGGACAGGGATCTGTATTTT.

This clonotype was seen a few times. The J gene is TRBJ1-1, the V gene TRBV19; D unclear. The CDR3 sequence is 11 residues long. In germline, CDR1 is LNHDA, CDR2 SQIVND (reference sequence). Deletions cut 6 bases from V and 1 base from J, with 3 bases between. CDR3 coding DNA: TGTGCCAGTAGGAAGAACACTGAAGCTTTCTTT. It translates to CASRKNTEAFF. The whole variable domain, remainder taken from reference TRBV19 and TRBJ1-1, is DGGITQSPKYLFRKEGQNVTLSCEQNLNHDAMYWYRQDPGQGLRLIYYSQIVNDFQKGDIAEGYSVSREKKESFPLTVTSAQKNPTAFYLCASRKNTEAFFGQGTRLTVV.

The CDR3 coding sequence is TGTGCCAGCAGCTTGGAGTCGTACCAAGAGACCCAGTACTTC. It yields the protein CASSLESYQETQYF. The chain recombines TRBV5-8 with TRBJ2-5; D is uncertain. The CDR3 runs 14 residues. Germline V gene sequence: CDR1 SGHTS, CDR2 YDEGEE. V was shortened by 0 bases and J by 0 bases, with 6 bases between the two germline ends.

This clonotype was recorded a few times. The chain carries TRBV6-2 or TRBV6-3 and TRBJ2-7, with 7 bases identical to TRBD2. Germline V lookup: CDR1 MNHEY, CDR2 SVGEGT. The CDR3 has 13 amino acids. After removal of 9 bases from V and 2 bases from J, the junction contained 7 bases not matched to a gene. The CDR3 here is CASFRAGAYEQYF. CDR3 bases: TGTGCCAGTTTTAGGGCGGGAGCCTACGAGCAGTACTTC.

This clonotype occurred many times. Written as DNA, the CDR3 is TGTGCCAGCAGCAAGAGACAGGGGGCCGGCACTGAAGCTTTCTTT. Its translation: CASSKRQGAGTEAFF. The chain couples TRBV11-2 to TRBJ1-1, with 10 bases that match TRBD1. The CDR3 contains 15 residues. Germline V gene data show CDR1 as SGHAT and CDR2 as FQNNGV. J was trimmed by 4 bases and V by 5 bases; bases with no gene match: 7.

The V gene is TRBV19, the J gene TRBJ2-3, with 9 positions matching TRBD2. This CDR3 has 14 residues. J gave up 0 bases and V 8 bases, and 3 bases lay outside the gene matches. From germline, CDR1 is LNHDA and CDR2 SQIVND (reference sequence). CDR3 sequence: CASRTSDSTDTQYF. The CDR3 DNA is TGTGCCAGTCGGACTAGCGATAGCACAGATACGCAGTATTTT.

About this clonotype: The junction differs from germline at one of its ends, possibly a read error. The chain has TRBV4-2 and TRBJ1-1; 9 positions match TRBD1. From germline, CDR1 is LGHNA and CDR2 YNFKEQ. The CDR3 loop spans 16 amino acids. CDR3 sequence (DNA): TGTGCCAACAGCCAAGGAGGACAGGGGTTAAACACTGAAGCTTTCTTT. It specifies CANSQGGQGLNTEAFF.

This clonotype has a handful of counts. This chain uses TRBV6-2 or TRBV6-3 with TRBJ2-5; tentative D call: TRBD1 (6 bases). Trimming shortened V by 4 bases and J by 0 bases, and 15 bases separated the two germline ends. The CDR3 sequence is 16 residues long. CDR1 is MNHEY and CDR2 is SVGEGT in the germline V gene. The CDR3 sequence is CASSSLGQYYQETQYF. Written as DNA, the CDR3 is TGTGCCAGCAGTTCCCTCGGACAGTATTACCAAGAGACCCAGTACTTC.